The sequence of this T cell receptor beta chain was determined in a study of cytomegalovirus exposure and HLA in healthy donors. Germline-derived CDR1 and CDR2 are SNHLY and FYNNEI. The V gene lost 1 base and the J gene lost 0 bases, with 10 bases spanning the gap. The CDR3 covers 15 residues. The count of this clone is one. The target antigen is unknown. The PCR made use of 60 Vbeta and 13 Jbeta primers. The assay was immunoSEQ multiplex PCR, and TCRdb's table has in-frame clones only and misses some. The sample lists under 200,000 clones, around 80% occurring once. General study results and limits: In all likelihood, a cluster of highly shared sequence variants was a sequencing artifact.

What was sequenced was PBMCs. The TCR was taken from a woman aged 45-65 years in good health and CMV-seropositive. The J gene is TRBJ2-7, the V gene TRBV2; D uncertain. The DNA for the CDR3 is TGTGCCAGCAGTGAAGAACTTTTAAGCTCCTACGAGCAGTACTTC. It specifies CASSEELLSSYEQYF.